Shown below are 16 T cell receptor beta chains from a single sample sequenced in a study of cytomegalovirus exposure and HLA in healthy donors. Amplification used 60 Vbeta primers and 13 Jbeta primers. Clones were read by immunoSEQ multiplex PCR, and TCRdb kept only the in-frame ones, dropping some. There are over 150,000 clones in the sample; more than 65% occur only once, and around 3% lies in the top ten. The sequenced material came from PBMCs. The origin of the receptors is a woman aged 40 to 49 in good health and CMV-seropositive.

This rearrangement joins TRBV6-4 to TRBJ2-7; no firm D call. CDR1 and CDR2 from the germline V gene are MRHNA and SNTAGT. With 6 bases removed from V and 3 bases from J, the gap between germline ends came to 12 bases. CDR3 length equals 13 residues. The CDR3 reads CASSVLVNYEQYF. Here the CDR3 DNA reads TGTGCCAGCAGCGTGCTAGTAAACTACGAGCAGTACTTC.

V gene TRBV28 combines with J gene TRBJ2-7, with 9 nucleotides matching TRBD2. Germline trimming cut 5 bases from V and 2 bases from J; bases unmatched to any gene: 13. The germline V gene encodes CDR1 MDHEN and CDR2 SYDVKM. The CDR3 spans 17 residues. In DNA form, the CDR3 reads TGTGCCAGCAGTCCCCAACGGGCTAGCGGGATTCCCTACGAGCAGTACTTC. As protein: CASSPQRASGIPYEQYF.

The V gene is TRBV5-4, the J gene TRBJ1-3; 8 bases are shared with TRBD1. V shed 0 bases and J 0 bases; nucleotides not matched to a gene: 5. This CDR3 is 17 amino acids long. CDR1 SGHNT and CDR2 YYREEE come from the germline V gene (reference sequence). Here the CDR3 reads CASSLGGTGSSGNTIYF. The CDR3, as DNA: TGTGCCAGCAGCTTGGGGGGGACAGGAAGCTCTGGAAACACCATATATTTT.

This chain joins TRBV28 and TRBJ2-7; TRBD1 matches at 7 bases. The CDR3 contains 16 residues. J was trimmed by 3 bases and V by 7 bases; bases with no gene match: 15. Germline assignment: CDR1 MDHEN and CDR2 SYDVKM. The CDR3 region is CASTSLTGTAFYEQYF. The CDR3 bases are TGTGCCAGCACCTCTCTAACCGGGACAGCCTTCTACGAGCAGTACTTC.

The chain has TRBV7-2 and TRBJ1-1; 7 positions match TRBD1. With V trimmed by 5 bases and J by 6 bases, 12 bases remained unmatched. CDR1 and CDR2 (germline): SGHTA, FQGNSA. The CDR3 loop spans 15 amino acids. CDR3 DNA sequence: TGTGCCAGCAGCGCGCAGGGGGGCACAGAGGCTGAAGCTTTCTTT. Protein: CASSAQGGTEAEAFF.

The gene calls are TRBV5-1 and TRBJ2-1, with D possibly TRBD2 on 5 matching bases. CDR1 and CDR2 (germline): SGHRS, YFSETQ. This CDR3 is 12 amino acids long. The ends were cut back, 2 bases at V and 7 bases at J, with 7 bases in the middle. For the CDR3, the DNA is TGCGCCAGCAGCTTTGGCGGGAATGAGCAGTTCTTC. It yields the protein CASSFGGNEQFF.

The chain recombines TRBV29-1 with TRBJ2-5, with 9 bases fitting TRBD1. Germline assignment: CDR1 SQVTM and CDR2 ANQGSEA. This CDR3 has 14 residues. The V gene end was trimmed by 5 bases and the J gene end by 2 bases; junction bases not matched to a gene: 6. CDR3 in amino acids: CSVHRDRVQETQYF. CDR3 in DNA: TGCAGCGTTCACCGGGACAGGGTACAAGAGACCCAGTACTTC.

The DNA for the CDR3 is TGTGCCAGCAGCTTGGCCGGGGATAACTATGGCTACACCTTC. Amino acid sequence: CASSLAGDNYGYTF. This sequence joins TRBV5-5 and TRBJ1-2; D remains ambiguous. V was pared by 0 bases and J by 1 base, with 7 bases between. Germline loops: CDR1 SGHKS, CDR2 YYEKEE (reference sequence). The length of the CDR3 is 14 residues.

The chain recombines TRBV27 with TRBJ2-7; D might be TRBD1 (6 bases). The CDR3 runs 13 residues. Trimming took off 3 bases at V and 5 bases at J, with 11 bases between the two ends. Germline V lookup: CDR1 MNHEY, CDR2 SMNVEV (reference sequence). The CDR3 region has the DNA TGTGCCAGCAGTTTTCTGGGGGCCCACGAGCAGTACTTC. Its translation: CASSFLGAHEQYF.

DNA for the CDR3: TGCAGCGTTGGGCTACTAGCGAGAACCTACGAGCAGTACTTC. It yields the protein CSVGLLARTYEQYF. V is TRBV29-1 and J is TRBJ2-7, with 7 positions matching TRBD2. The CDR3 loop spans 14 amino acids. Trimming cost V 4 bases and J 2 bases; bases outside gene matches: 8. Per germline, CDR1 SQVTM and CDR2 ANQGSEA.

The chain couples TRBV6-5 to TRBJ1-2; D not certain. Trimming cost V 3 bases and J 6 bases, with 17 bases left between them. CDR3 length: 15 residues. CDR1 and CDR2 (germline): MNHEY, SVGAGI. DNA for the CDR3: TGTGCCAGCAGTTATCGAGGGTCGCAGGAAAATGGCTACACCTTC. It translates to CASSYRGSQENGYTF.

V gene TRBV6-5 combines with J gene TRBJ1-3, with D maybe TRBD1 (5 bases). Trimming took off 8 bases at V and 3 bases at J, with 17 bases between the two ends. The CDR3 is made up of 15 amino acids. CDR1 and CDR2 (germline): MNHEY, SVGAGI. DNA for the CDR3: TGTGCCAGCCTACCGTCGGCGGGGGGTGGAAACACCATATATTTT. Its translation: CASLPSAGGGNTIYF.

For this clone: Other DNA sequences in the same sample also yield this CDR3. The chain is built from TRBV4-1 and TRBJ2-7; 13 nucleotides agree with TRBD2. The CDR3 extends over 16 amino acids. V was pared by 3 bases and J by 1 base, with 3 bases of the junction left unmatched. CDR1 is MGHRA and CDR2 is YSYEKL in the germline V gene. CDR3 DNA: TGCGCCAGCAGCCACCCGGGACTAGCGGGATCCTACGAGCAGTACTTC. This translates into CASSHPGLAGSYEQYF.

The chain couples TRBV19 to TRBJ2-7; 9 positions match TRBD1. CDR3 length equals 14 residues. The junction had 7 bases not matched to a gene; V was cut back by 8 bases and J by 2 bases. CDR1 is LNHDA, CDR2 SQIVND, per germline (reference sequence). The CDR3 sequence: CASGPGQGAYEQYF. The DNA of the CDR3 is TGTGCCAGTGGGCCGGGACAGGGTGCCTACGAGCAGTACTTC.

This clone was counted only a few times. This CDR3 reads CASSPTSGSYNEQFF. The CDR3, as DNA: TGTGCCAGTAGTCCAACTAGCGGGAGTTACAATGAGCAGTTCTTC. V and J are TRBV19 and TRBJ2-1, with TRBD2 identical over 11 bases. Germline V gene sequence: CDR1 LNHDA, CDR2 SQIVND (reference sequence). This CDR3 comprises 15 residues. With V trimmed by 5 bases and J by 4 bases, 4 bases remained unmatched.

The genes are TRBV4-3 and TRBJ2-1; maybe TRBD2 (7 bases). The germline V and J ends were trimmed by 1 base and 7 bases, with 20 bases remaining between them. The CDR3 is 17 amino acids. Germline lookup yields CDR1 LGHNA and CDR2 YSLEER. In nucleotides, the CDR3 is TGCGCCAGCAGCCAAGTGAGGGGGGGCTCTCGGGGGAATGAGCAGTTCTTC. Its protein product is CASSQVRGGSRGNEQFF.